A single sample gave rise to the 29 T cell receptor beta chains below, sequenced in a study of T cell responses to AZD1222 COVID-19 vaccine. Sequencing was performed with immunoSEQ multiplex PCR; in TCRdb, only in-frame clones are kept and a portion is missing. Here the sample spans some 100,000 clones, roughly 88% being singletons. This specimen was peripheral blood, taken on day 0 of AZD1222 vaccination. The receptors here all came from an adult in good health.

This clone was detected only once. The rearrangement uses TRBV18 and TRBJ1-1; TRBD1 might be the D (6 bases). Germline CDR1 reads KGHSH; CDR2 reads LQKENI. The CDR3 loop spans 15 amino acids. V lost 3 bases and J 1 base, leaving 12 bases between the germline ends. The CDR3 spells CASSPLRTENTEAFF. For the CDR3, the DNA is TGTGCCAGCTCACCTCTCCGGACAGAGAACACTGAAGCTTTCTTT.

The chain recombines TRBV19 with TRBJ2-2; D unresolved. The germline V and J ends were trimmed by 3 bases and 11 bases, with 10 bases remaining between them. Germline V gives CDR1 LNHDA, CDR2 SQIVND (reference sequence). The CDR3 has 12 residues. The CDR3 coding sequence is TGTGCCAGTAGTATGTGGCAGTTCGAGCTGTTTTTT. Translated, it gives CASSMWQFELFF.

The rearrangement uses TRBV5-1 and TRBJ1-3, with TRBD1 as a possible D gene (5 bases). The CDR3 extends over 17 amino acids. The germline V and J ends were trimmed by 0 bases and 0 bases, with 13 bases remaining between them. CDR1 and CDR2 (germline): SGHRS, YFSETQ. The CDR3 DNA is TGCGCCAGCAGCTTGGCCACCGGGGGGGACTCTGGAAACACCATATATTTT. This gives the protein CASSLATGGDSGNTIYF. Filled out from reference TRBV5-1 and TRBJ1-3, the complete variable domain reads KAGVTQTPRYLIKTRGQQVTLSCSPISGHRSVSWYQQTPGQGLQFLFEYFSETQRNKGNFPGRFSGRQFSNSRSEMNVSTLELGDSALYLCASSLATGGDSGNTIYFGEGSWLTVV.

CDR3 residues: CASSLDGLAGILYEQYF. The CDR3 nucleotides read TGTGCCAGCAGCTTAGACGGTCTAGCGGGGATTCTCTACGAGCAGTACTTC. The rearrangement joins TRBV7-2 to TRBJ2-7; 9 nucleotides line up with TRBD2. The germline gives CDR1 SGHTA, CDR2 FQGNSA. V shed 1 base, J shed 3 bases, and the junction held 10 bases outside the gene matches. The CDR3 has 17 residues.

V is TRBV3-1 (or the pseudogene TRBV3-2) and J is TRBJ2-6; 8 bases align to TRBD1. The CDR3 length is 15 residues. J gave up 0 bases and V 8 bases, and 3 bases lay outside the gene matches. Germline CDR1 reads LGHDT; CDR2 reads YNNKEL (reference sequence). The CDR3 DNA is TGTGCCAGCTGTACAGGGGGCTCTGGGGCCAACGTCCTGACTTTC. It yields the protein CASCTGGSGANVLTF.

The chain joins TRBV7-8 to TRBJ1-5; 8 bases fit TRBD1. The CDR3 is made up of 17 amino acids. Per germline, CDR1 SGHVS and CDR2 FQNEAQ. The V segment lost 8 bases and the J segment 0 bases; nucleotides outside the gene matches: 12. CDR3 bases: TGTGCCAGCGGGGCGGACAGGGCCACTTATAGCAATCAGCCCCAGCATTTT. Its protein product is CASGADRATYSNQPQHF.

This sequence joins TRBV29-1 and TRBJ1-1; D not certain. The CDR3 sequence is 13 residues long. Per germline, CDR1 SQVTM and CDR2 ANQGSEA. V was clipped by 7 bases and J by 3 bases, with 15 bases between them. CDR3 DNA: TGCAGCGCCCGTGTCGTACGAGACACTGAAGCTTTCTTT. This sequence encodes CSARVVRDTEAFF.

The chain carries TRBV7-3 and TRBJ2-2, with D perhaps TRBD2 (6 bases). Germline V gene sequence: CDR1 SGHTA, CDR2 FQGTGA. The CDR3 contains 15 residues. V was trimmed by 5 bases and J by 4 bases, leaving 14 bases between them. The CDR3 spells CASSTRNGGTGELFF. CDR3 sequence (DNA): TGTGCCAGCAGCACAAGAAACGGGGGCACCGGGGAGCTGTTTTTT. Together with reference TRBV7-3 and TRBJ2-2, the CDR3 gives the full variable domain: GAGVSQTPSNKVTEKGKYVELRCDPISGHTALYWYRQSLGQGPEFLIYFQGTGAADDSGLPNDRFFAVRPEGSVSTLKIQRTERGDSAVYLCASSTRNGGTGELFFGEGSRLTVL.

The J gene is TRBJ2-5, the V gene TRBV2, with TRBD2 as a possible D gene (6 bases). V dropped 3 bases and J dropped 7 bases, with 21 bases sitting between them. CDR1 and CDR2 (germline): SNHLY, FYNNEI. The CDR3 covers 16 residues. CDR3 coding DNA: TGTGCCAGCAGTGATCTAGGAGGGGTAGTAGGTTCGACCCAGTACTTC. Translation gives CASSDLGGVVGSTQYF. Together with reference TRBV2 and TRBJ2-5, the CDR3 gives the full variable domain: EPEVTQTPSHQVTQMGQEVILRCVPISNHLYFYWYRQILGQKVEFLVSFYNNEISEKSEIFDDQFSVERPDGSNFTLKIRSTKLEDSAMYFCASSDLGGVVGSTQYFGPGTRLLVL.

The rearrangement links TRBV2 to TRBJ1-2; unclear D gene. The V gene lost 4 bases and the J gene lost 0 bases, with 6 bases spanning the gap. Germline CDR1 reads SNHLY; CDR2 reads FYNNEI. The CDR3 contains 13 residues. CDR3 protein: CASSVQTNYGYTF. The CDR3 coding sequence is TGTGCCAGCAGTGTTCAGACTAACTATGGCTACACCTTC.

This chain links TRBV6-5 with TRBJ2-7, with 9 bases matching TRBD1. Germline CDR1 reads MNHEY; CDR2 reads SVGAGI. The CDR3 covers 13 residues. The J segment lost 6 bases and the V segment lost 6 bases, leaving 6 bases of the junction unmatched. The CDR3 loop is CASRVQGAGEQYF. As DNA, the CDR3 is TGTGCCAGCAGGGTACAGGGGGCGGGCGAGCAGTACTTC.

The chain is built from TRBV27 and TRBJ1-1; TRBD1 is a possible D gene (5 bases). CDR3 size: 14 residues. Per germline, CDR1 MNHEY and CDR2 SMNVEV (reference sequence). The V end lost 6 bases, the J end lost 2 bases, and 13 bases lay between the germline ends. CDR3 DNA sequence: TGTGCCAGCAGGGGCAGGGCCGCTAACACTGAAGCTTTCTTT. It encodes CASRGRAANTEAFF.

The V gene is TRBV29-1, the J gene TRBJ2-7; 10 bases align to TRBD1. Germline V gene sequence: CDR1 SQVTM, CDR2 ANQGSEA. The CDR3 consists of 12 residues. V gave up 8 bases and J gave up 6 bases; unmatched junction bases: 7. The CDR3, as DNA: TGCAGCACTCCGGGACAGGGGAGCGAGCAGTACTTC. This codes for CSTPGQGSEQYF.

The rearrangement links TRBV19 to TRBJ1-5, with TRBD1 as a possible D gene (5 bases). Germline loops: CDR1 LNHDA, CDR2 SQIVND (reference sequence). V was shortened by 5 bases and J by 3 bases, with 11 bases between the two germline ends. This CDR3 has 14 amino acids. CDR3 sequence: CASSGTANNQPQHF. CDR3 sequence (DNA): TGTGCCAGTAGTGGGACCGCGAACAATCAGCCCCAGCATTTT.

V gene TRBV12-3 or TRBV12-4 combines with J gene TRBJ1-1, with unresolved D. This CDR3 comprises 13 residues. V was cut by 1 base and J by 1 base, with 4 bases left in between. The CDR3 loop is CASSLVQNTEAFF. DNA for the CDR3: TGTGCCAGCAGTTTAGTCCAGAACACTGAAGCTTTCTTT.

The J gene is TRBJ2-7, the V gene TRBV5-1; D is unresolved. V lost 4 bases and J lost 3, with 14 bases in between. CDR1 and CDR2 from the germline V gene are SGHRS and YFSETQ. This CDR3 has 14 amino acids. CDR3 sequence: CASSLYTEYYEQYF. For the CDR3, the DNA is TGCGCCAGCAGCCTTTACACCGAGTACTACGAGCAGTACTTC.

V and J are TRBV7-8 and TRBJ1-6; D is perhaps TRBD1 (6 bases). CDR1 and CDR2 from the germline V gene are SGHVS and FQNEAQ. This CDR3 region has 14 residues. V lost 7 bases to trimming and J lost 9 bases, with 16 bases between them. The CDR3 is CASTERGGASPLHF. DNA of the CDR3: TGTGCCAGCACCGAGCGCGGGGGCGCTTCACCCCTCCACTTT.

The CDR3 reads CASSTRVIEKLFF. The CDR3 DNA reads as TGTGCCAGCAGCACGAGGGTGATTGAAAAACTGTTTTTT. The V call is TRBV7-8, the J call TRBJ1-4; D uncertain. CDR1 SGHVS and CDR2 FQNEAQ come from the germline V gene. The CDR3 sequence is 13 residues long. V shed 5 bases and J shed 7 bases, with 11 bases lying between them. Drawing the rest from reference TRBV7-8 and TRBJ1-4, the complete variable domain is GAGVSQSPRYKVAKRGQDVALRCDPISGHVSLFWYQQALGQGPEFLTYFQNEAQLDKSGLPSDRFFAERPEGSVSTLKIQRTQQEDSAVYLCASSTRVIEKLFFGSGTQLSVL.

This sequence joins TRBV14 and TRBJ1-3; D uncertain. Germline V gives CDR1 SGHDN, CDR2 FVKESK. The CDR3 is 16 residues long. Trimming shortened V by 2 bases and J by 0 bases, and 11 bases separated the two germline ends. CDR3 amino acids: CASSQFGWSSGNTIYF. The CDR3 DNA sequence: TGTGCCAGCAGCCAATTTGGCTGGAGCTCTGGAAACACCATATATTTT. Drawing the rest from reference TRBV14 and TRBJ1-3, the complete variable domain is EAGVTQFPSHSVIEKGQTVTLRCDPISGHDNLYWYRRVMGKEIKFLLHFVKESKQDESGMPNNRFLAERTGGTYSTLKVQPAELEDSGVYFCASSQFGWSSGNTIYFGEGSWLTVV.

The DNA for the CDR3 is TGCGCCAGCAGCTTCGGACAGGGGAACTATGGCTACACCTTC. This sequence encodes CASSFGQGNYGYTF. The V and J genes are TRBV5-1 and TRBJ1-2, with TRBD1 matching 9 bases. J was trimmed by 2 bases and V by 2 bases; bases with no gene match: 1. CDR1 and CDR2 (germline): SGHRS, YFSETQ. The CDR3 totals 14 residues.

The chain joins TRBV28 to TRBJ1-2; TRBD1 matches at 8 bases. Germline values: CDR1 MDHEN, CDR2 SYDVKM. The CDR3 totals 14 residues. V was pared by 7 bases and J by 4 bases, with 8 bases of the junction left unmatched. The DNA for the CDR3 is TGTGCCAGCACCATCGGACAGGGCACCTATGGCTACACCTTC. Translated, it gives CASTIGQGTYGYTF.

The gene calls are TRBV6-2 or TRBV6-3 and TRBJ2-1; TRBD2 agrees at 7 bases. Germline V lookup: CDR1 MNHEY, CDR2 SVGEGT. This CDR3 region has 15 residues. Trimming removed 8 bases from V and 0 bases from J; junction bases left unmatched: 7. CDR3 sequence: CASRPGGSSYNEQFF. Written as DNA, the CDR3 is TGTGCCAGCCGCCCCGGGGGGAGCTCCTACAATGAGCAGTTCTTC.

This clone appeared a single time. This chain uses TRBV12-3 or TRBV12-4 with TRBJ1-2; D is ambiguous. Trimming shortened V by 4 bases and J by 2 bases, and 8 bases separated the two germline ends. The CDR3 covers 13 residues. CDR3 coding DNA: TGTGCCAGCAGTTCGACAACGAACTATGGCTACACCTTC. Its protein is CASSSTTNYGYTF.

The chain uses TRBV9 and TRBJ2-7; the D is unclear. The CDR3 runs 14 residues. Trimming removed 2 bases from V and 6 bases from J, with 15 bases in between. Germline V lookup: CDR1 SGDLS, CDR2 YYNGEE. Here the CDR3 DNA reads TGTGCCAGCAGCGTCATATCTAGTTCGAGCGAGCAGTACTTC. Amino acid sequence: CASSVISSSSEQYF.

This clone was detected only once. The rearrangement links TRBV20-1 to TRBJ1-5; no reliable D call. V dropped 0 bases and J dropped 12 bases, with 9 bases sitting between them. The length of the CDR3 is 11 residues. The germline V gene encodes CDR1 DFQATT and CDR2 SNEGSKA (reference sequence). The CDR3 loop reads CSARDLGNQHF. The CDR3 DNA sequence: TGCAGTGCTAGAGATTTGGGAAACCAGCATTTT.

The rearrangement joins TRBV6-2 or TRBV6-3 to TRBJ2-3, with 7 bases lining up with TRBD2. The V gene's germline CDR1 is MNHEY and CDR2 SVGEGT. This CDR3 is built from 16 residues. V shed 2 bases, J shed 8 bases, and the junction held 13 bases outside the gene matches. The CDR3: CASSYNPGLPHVTQYF. DNA for the CDR3: TGTGCCAGCAGTTACAATCCGGGACTACCGCATGTTACGCAGTATTTT.

V is TRBV3-1 (or the pseudogene TRBV3-2) and J is TRBJ1-6; D ambiguous. CDR3 length equals 13 residues. Germline values: CDR1 LGHDT, CDR2 YNNKEL (reference sequence). Trimming removed 4 bases from V and 7 bases from J, with 8 bases in between. The CDR3 DNA follows: TGTGCCAGCAGCCCCAACGGCAATTCACCCCTCCACTTT. It specifies CASSPNGNSPLHF.

The gene calls are TRBV7-9 and TRBJ2-3; possibly TRBD1 for D (5 bases). V was pared by 5 bases and J by 2 bases, with 11 bases between. This CDR3 is 14 amino acids long. Germline V gene sequence: CDR1 SEHNR, CDR2 FQNEAQ (reference sequence). The CDR3 nucleotides are TGTGCCAGCAGCCCGGACATCTCCACAGATACGCAGTATTTT. This sequence encodes CASSPDISTDTQYF.

The chain employs TRBV6-5 and TRBJ1-4; D uncertain. V lost 10 bases, J lost 11 bases, and 20 bases lay in between. Germline V gene lookup returns CDR1 MNHEY and CDR2 SVGAGI. CDR3 length: 13 residues. CDR3 sequence (DNA): TGTGCCACCTCTGACGGGGTCATGGGGAAACTGTTTTTT. Translated, it gives CATSDGVMGKLFF.